These 12 T cell receptor beta chains came from one sample sequenced in a study of blood T cell repertoires in COVID-19. Produced via immunoSEQ multiplex PCR; TCRdb's table is partial and in-frame only. The sample includes about 280,000 clones, approximately 83% seen only once; the top ten take 9.4%. The sequenced sample consisted of peripheral blood. The receptors derive from a woman aged 50 to 60 who had recovered from COVID-19.

This clone was seen only a few times. This chain connects TRBV18 to TRBJ2-7; 10 bases are a match to TRBD1. Germline trimming cut 4 bases from V and 6 bases from J; bases unmatched to any gene: 15. This CDR3 has 17 residues. Germline-derived CDR1 and CDR2 are KGHSH and LQKENI. In nucleotides, the CDR3 is TGTGCCAGCTCACGCCAACGGTCCGGGACAGGGGTTATCGAGCAGTACTTC. It translates to CASSRQRSGTGVIEQYF.

The genes are TRBV5-1 and TRBJ2-7; the match to TRBD1 covers 9 bases. This CDR3 contains 18 residues. Looked up from germline, CDR1 is SGHRS and CDR2 is YFSETQ. V lost 4 bases and J lost 4; bases outside the gene matches: 18. CDR3 in DNA: TGCGCCAGCAGCCCTAACCCTTCCGGGACAGGGATGTCGTACGAGCAGTACTTC. It codes for CASSPNPSGTGMSYEQYF.

This chain connects TRBV4-2 to TRBJ2-7; 7 nucleotides agree with TRBD2. The CDR3 is 18 amino acids. The germline V gene encodes CDR1 LGHNA and CDR2 YNFKEQ. V trimming: 0 bases; J trimming: 2 bases; junction bases outside the gene matches: 13. DNA of the CDR3: TGTGCCAGCAGCCAAGATTTGGGGGGGAGACACATGACCTACGAGCAGTACTTC. It specifies CASSQDLGGRHMTYEQYF.

The chain couples TRBV12-3 or TRBV12-4 to TRBJ1-1, with 7 bases that match TRBD1. Trimming at V came to 5 bases and at J to 11 bases, leaving 11 bases not matched to a gene. The CDR3 is 13 residues long. Here the CDR3 reads CASSPDRVQGAFF. For the CDR3, the DNA is TGTGCCAGCAGTCCCGACAGGGTACAGGGCGCTTTCTTT.

The rearrangement uses TRBV9 and TRBJ2-1; maybe TRBD1 (6 bases). Trimming shortened V by 0 bases and J by 2 bases, and 9 bases separated the two germline ends. The CDR3 extends over 15 amino acids. Germline assignment: CDR1 SGDLS and CDR2 YYNGEE. CDR3 DNA sequence: TGTGCCAGCAGCGTAGATGGGGGCCCCTACAATGAGCAGTTCTTC. Amino acids: CASSVDGGPYNEQFF. The full variable domain, its missing parts supplied by reference TRBV9 and TRBJ2-1, is DSGVTQTPKHLITATGQRVTLRCSPRSGDLSVYWYQQSLDQGLQFLIQYYNGEERAKGNILERFSAQQFPDLHSELNLSSLELGDSALYFCASSVDGGPYNEQFFGPGTRLTVL.

This clone showed up just a few times. The V and J genes are TRBV19 and TRBJ1-5; D might be TRBD1 (6 bases). Trimming removed 5 bases from V and 8 bases from J, with 19 bases in between. The germline CDR1 and CDR2 sequences are LNHDA and SQIVND (reference sequence). This CDR3 comprises 15 residues. The chain's CDR3 is CASSPPGHLVKPQHF. CDR3 DNA sequence: TGTGCCAGTAGTCCTCCGGGACATTTGGTAAAGCCCCAGCATTTT.

The V gene is TRBV5-6, the J gene TRBJ2-1, with TRBD1 matching 9 bases. Germline V gene data show CDR1 as SGHDT and CDR2 as YYEEEE. With 1 base clipped from V and 12 bases from J, the junction kept 11 bases outside the gene matches. The CDR3 runs 15 residues. The CDR3 region is CASSLFMGQGIGQFF. Here the CDR3 DNA reads TGTGCCAGCAGCTTGTTTATGGGACAGGGAATAGGGCAGTTCTTC.

The chain carries TRBV6-6 and TRBJ2-2, with D possibly being TRBD2 (6 bases). Trimming left V 6 bases short and J 5 bases short, with 16 bases between. The CDR3 length is 15 residues. The germline V gene has CDR1 MNHNY and CDR2 SVGAGI (reference sequence). CDR3 region: CASRVGTRDTGELFF. In DNA, the CDR3 is TGTGCCAGCAGAGTAGGGACTCGCGATACCGGGGAGCTGTTTTTT.

The chain recombines TRBV21-1 with TRBJ2-7; TRBD1, the table's D call, was not compared with the DNA. TRBV21-1 counts as a pseudogene. The CDR3 consists of 14 residues. In DNA form, the CDR3 reads TGTGCCAGCACCCCCGGGACAGGGGTCAACGAGCAGTACTTC. Amino acids: CASTPGTGVNEQYF.

The chain employs TRBV7-9 and TRBJ2-6, with 10 positions matching TRBD1. Germline-derived CDR1 and CDR2 are SEHNR and FQNEAQ (reference sequence). CDR3 length: 17 amino acids. Trimming at V came to 5 bases and at J to 1 base, leaving 5 bases not matched to a gene. CDR3 DNA sequence: TGTGCCAGCAGCCGGGGGACAGGGGATTCTGGGGCCAACGTCCTGACTTTC. Residues: CASSRGTGDSGANVLTF.

This chain joins TRBV6-5 and TRBJ1-1; D is possibly TRBD1 (5 bases). The CDR3 totals 15 residues. In germline, CDR1 is MNHEY, CDR2 SVGAGI. Trimming left V 2 bases short and J 4 bases short, with 14 bases between. CDR3 sequence (DNA): TGTGCCAGCAGTTACGGGAGGCGGGGCGGCACTGAAGCTTTCTTT. Its translation is CASSYGRRGGTEAFF.

The chain links TRBV19 to TRBJ2-7; TRBD1 agrees at 11 bases. V lost 5 bases to trimming and J lost 3 bases; unmatched junction nucleotides: 3. The CDR3 is 14 residues long. Germline values: CDR1 LNHDA, CDR2 SQIVND (reference sequence). The chain's CDR3 is CASSRTGGVYEQYF. The CDR3, as DNA: TGTGCCAGTAGTCGGACAGGGGGCGTCTACGAGCAGTACTTC.